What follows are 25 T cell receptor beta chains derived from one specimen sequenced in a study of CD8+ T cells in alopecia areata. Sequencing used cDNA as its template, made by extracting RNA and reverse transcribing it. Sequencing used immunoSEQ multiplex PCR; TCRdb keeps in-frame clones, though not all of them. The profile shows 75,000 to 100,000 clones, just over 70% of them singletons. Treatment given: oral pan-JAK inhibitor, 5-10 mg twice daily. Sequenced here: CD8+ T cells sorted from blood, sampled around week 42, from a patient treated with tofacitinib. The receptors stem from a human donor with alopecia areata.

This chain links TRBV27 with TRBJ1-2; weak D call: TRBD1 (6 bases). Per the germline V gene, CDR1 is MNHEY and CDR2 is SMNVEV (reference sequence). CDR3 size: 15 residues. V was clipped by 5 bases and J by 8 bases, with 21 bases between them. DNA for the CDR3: TGTGCCAGCAGTACGATCGGACAGAAGGAGTGGGGCTACACCTTC. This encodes CASSTIGQKEWGYTF.

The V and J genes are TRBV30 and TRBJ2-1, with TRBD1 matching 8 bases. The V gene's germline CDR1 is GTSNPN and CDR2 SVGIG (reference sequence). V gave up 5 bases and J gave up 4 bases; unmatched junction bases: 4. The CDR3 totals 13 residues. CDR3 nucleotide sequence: TGTGCCTGGCGACAGGGGAATTACAATGAGCAGTTCTTC. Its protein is CAWRQGNYNEQFF.

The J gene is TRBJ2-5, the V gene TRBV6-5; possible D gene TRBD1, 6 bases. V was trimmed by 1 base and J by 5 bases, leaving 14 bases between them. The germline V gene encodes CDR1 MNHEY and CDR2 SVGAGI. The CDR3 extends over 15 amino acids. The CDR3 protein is CASSYWGQAEETQYF. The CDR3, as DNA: TGTGCCAGCAGTTACTGGGGACAAGCCGAGGAGACCCAGTACTTC.

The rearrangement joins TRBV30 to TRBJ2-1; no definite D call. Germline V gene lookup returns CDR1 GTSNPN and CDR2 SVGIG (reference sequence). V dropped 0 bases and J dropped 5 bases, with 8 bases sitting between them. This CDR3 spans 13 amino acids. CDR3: CAWSVLIDNEQFF. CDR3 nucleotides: TGTGCCTGGAGTGTACTCATAGACAATGAGCAGTTCTTC.

The CDR3, as DNA: TGCAGCGGGGCCCGGGCGGACCTTGAAGCTTTCTTT. Amino acid sequence: CSGARADLEAFF. The V gene is TRBV29-1, the J gene TRBJ1-1; D remains ambiguous. This CDR3 has 12 residues. Germline V CDR1 and CDR2: SQVTM, ANQGSEA. Trimming took off 7 bases at V and 7 bases at J, with 16 bases between the two ends.

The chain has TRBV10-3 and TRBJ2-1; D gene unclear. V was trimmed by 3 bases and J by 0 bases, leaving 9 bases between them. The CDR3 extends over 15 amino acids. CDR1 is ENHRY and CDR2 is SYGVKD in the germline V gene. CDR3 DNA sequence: TGTGCCATCAGTGACTCCCAGAGCTCCTACAATGAGCAGTTCTTC. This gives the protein CAISDSQSSYNEQFF.

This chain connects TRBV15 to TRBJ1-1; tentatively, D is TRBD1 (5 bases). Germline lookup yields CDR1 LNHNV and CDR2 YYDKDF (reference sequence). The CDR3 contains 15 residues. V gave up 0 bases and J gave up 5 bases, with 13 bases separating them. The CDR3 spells CATSRDTGGGTEAFF. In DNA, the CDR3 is TGTGCCACCAGCAGAGATACAGGTGGGGGTACTGAAGCTTTCTTT.

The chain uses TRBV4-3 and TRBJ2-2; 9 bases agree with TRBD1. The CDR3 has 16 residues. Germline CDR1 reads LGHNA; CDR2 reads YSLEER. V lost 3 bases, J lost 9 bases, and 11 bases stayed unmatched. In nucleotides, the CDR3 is TGCGCCAGCAGCCATGAATCGGGACAGGGTTTCCGGGAGCTGTTTTTT. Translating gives CASSHESGQGFRELFF.

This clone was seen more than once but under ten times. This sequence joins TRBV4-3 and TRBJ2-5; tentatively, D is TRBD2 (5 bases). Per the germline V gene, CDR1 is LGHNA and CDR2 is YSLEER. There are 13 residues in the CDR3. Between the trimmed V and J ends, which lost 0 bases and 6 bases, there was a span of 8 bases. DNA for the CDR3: TGCGCCAGCAGCCAAGACTTCGGGAAGACCCAGTACTTC. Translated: CASSQDFGKTQYF.

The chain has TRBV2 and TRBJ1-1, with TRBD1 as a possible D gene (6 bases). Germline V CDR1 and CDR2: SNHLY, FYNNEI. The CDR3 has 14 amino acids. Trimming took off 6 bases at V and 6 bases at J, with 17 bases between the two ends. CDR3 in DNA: TGTGCCAGCAGCCAAACGGGGGGCATCGCTGAAGCTTTCTTT. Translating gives CASSQTGGIAEAFF.

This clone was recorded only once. For the CDR3, the DNA is TGTGCCAGCAGCTCCTGGACAGGGGAGAACACCGGGGAGCTGTTTTTT. It yields the protein CASSSWTGENTGELFF. V gene TRBV5-5 combines with J gene TRBJ2-2; 9 positions agree with TRBD1. The germline CDR1 and CDR2 sequences are SGHKS and YYEKEE (reference sequence). The CDR3 extends over 16 amino acids. The ends lost 3 bases at V and 1 base at J; junction bases unmatched: 4.

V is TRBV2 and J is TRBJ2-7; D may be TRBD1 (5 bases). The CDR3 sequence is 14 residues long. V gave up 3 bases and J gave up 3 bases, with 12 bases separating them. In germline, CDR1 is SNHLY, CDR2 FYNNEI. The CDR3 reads CASSERIGVYEQYF. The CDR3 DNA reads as TGTGCCAGCAGTGAGAGGATAGGGGTCTACGAGCAGTACTTC.

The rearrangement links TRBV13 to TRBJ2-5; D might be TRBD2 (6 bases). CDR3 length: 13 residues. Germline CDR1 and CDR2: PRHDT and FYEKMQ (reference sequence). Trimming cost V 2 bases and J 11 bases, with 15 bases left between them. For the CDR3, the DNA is TGTGCCAGCAGCTTATCATCGACGGGGGAGCAGTACTTC. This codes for CASSLSSTGEQYF.

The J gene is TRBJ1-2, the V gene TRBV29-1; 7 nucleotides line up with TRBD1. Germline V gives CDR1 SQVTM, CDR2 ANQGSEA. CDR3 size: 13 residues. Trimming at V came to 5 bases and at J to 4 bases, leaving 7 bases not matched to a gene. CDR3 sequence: CSVKTGTVYGYTF. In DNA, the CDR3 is TGCAGCGTTAAAACCGGGACAGTCTATGGCTACACCTTC.

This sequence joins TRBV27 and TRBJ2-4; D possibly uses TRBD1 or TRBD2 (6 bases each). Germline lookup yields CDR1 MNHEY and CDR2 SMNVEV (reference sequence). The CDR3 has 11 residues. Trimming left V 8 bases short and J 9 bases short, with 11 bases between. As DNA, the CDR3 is TGTGCCAGCGGGGGGCAAGGCATTCAGTACTTC. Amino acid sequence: CASGGQGIQYF.

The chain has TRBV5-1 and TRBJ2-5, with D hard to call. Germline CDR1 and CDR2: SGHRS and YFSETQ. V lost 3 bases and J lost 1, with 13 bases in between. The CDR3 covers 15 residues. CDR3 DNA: TGCGCCAGCAGCTCGGAAGGGCGGCCCCAAGAGACCCAGTACTTC. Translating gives CASSSEGRPQETQYF. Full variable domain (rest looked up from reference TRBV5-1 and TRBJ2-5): KAGVTQTPRYLIKTRGQQVTLSCSPISGHRSVSWYQQTPGQGLQFLFEYFSETQRNKGNFPGRFSGRQFSNSRSEMNVSTLELGDSALYLCASSSEGRPQETQYFGPGTRLLVL.

CDR3 loop: CASSEMRTASVQPQHF. The DNA for the CDR3 is TGTGCCAGCAGTGAAATGAGGACAGCGAGTGTTCAGCCCCAGCATTTT. The chain is built from TRBV6-1 and TRBJ1-5; perhaps TRBD1 as D (6 bases). Trimming took off 2 bases at V and 6 bases at J, with 17 bases between the two ends. This CDR3 comprises 16 residues. Germline CDR1 and CDR2: MNHNS and SASEGT.

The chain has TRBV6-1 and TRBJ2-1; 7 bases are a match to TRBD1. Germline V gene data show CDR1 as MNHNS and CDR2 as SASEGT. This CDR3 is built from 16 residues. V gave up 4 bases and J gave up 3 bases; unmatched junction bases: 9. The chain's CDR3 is CASSVTNRGSYNEQFF. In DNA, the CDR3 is TGTGCCAGCAGTGTTACCAACAGGGGTAGCTACAATGAGCAGTTCTTC.

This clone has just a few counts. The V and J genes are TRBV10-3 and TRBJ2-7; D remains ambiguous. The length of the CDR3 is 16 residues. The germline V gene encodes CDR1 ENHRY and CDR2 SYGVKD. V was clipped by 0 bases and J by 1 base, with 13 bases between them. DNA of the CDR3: TGTGCCATCAGTGAGTCGAACACTATGAGGTCCTACGAGCAGTACTTC. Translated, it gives CAISESNTMRSYEQYF.

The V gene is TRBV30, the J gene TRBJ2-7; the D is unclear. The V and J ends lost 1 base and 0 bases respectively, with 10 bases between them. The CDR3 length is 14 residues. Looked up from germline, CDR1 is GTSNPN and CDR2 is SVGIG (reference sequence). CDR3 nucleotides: TGTGCCTGGAGTGGGCATAAGAGCTCCTACGAGCAGTACTTC. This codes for CAWSGHKSSYEQYF.

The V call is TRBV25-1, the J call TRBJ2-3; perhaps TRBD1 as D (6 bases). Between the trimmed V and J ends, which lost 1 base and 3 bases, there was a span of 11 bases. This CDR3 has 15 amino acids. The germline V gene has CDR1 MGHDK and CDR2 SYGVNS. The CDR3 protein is CASSESTGTTDTQYF. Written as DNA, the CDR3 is TGTGCCAGCAGTGAATCGACAGGAACAACAGATACGCAGTATTTT.

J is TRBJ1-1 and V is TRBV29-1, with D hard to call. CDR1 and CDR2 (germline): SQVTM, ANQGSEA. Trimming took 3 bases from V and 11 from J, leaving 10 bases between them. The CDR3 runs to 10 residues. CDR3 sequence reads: CSVDEGEAFF. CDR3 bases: TGCAGCGTTGATGAGGGAGAGGCTTTCTTT.

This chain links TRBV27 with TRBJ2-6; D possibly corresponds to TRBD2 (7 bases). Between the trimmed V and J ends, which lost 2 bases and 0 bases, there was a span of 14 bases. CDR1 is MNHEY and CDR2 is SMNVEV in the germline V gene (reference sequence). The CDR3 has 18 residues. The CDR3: CASSLLAGAPSGANVLTF. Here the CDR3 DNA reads TGTGCCAGCAGTTTACTGGCGGGGGCCCCCTCTGGGGCCAACGTCCTGACTTTC.

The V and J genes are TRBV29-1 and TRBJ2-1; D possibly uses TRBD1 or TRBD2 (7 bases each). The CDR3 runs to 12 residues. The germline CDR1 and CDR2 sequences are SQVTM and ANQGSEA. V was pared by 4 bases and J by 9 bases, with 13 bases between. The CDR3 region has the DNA TGCAGCGTTGTGGGAGGGGGCTCTGAGCAGTTCTTC. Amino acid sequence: CSVVGGGSEQFF.

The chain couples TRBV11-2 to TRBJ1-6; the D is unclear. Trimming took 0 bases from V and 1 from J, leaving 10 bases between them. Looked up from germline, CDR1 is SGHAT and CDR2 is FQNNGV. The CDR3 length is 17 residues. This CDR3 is CASSLDLRGSYNSPLHF. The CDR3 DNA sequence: TGTGCCAGCAGCTTAGATCTACGTGGTTCCTATAATTCACCCCTCCACTTT.